Shown below are 2 T cell receptor beta chains from a single sample sequenced in a study of cytomegalovirus exposure and HLA in healthy donors. The study ran its PCR with 60 Vbeta and 13 Jbeta primers. Produced via immunoSEQ multiplex PCR; TCRdb's table is partial and in-frame only. Of about 200,000 clones in the sample, about 70% were seen once. Sequencing was done on a sample of PBMCs. The receptor set was obtained from a woman in her thirties in good health and CMV-seronegative.

This clone has just a few counts. This rearrangement joins TRBV27 to TRBJ2-7, with TRBD2 identical over 7 bases. The V and J ends lost 2 bases and 2 bases, in that order; junction bases with no gene match: 6. Germline V lookup: CDR1 MNHEY, CDR2 SMNVEV (reference sequence). CDR3 size: 15 residues. The CDR3, as DNA: TGTGCCAGCAGTTTAGGTCCTAGCGGAACCTACGAGCAGTACTTC. The encoded protein is CASSLGPSGTYEQYF.

The chain uses TRBV5-1 and TRBJ2-7; TRBD1 matches at 8 bases. This CDR3 region has 15 residues. The ends lost 4 bases at V and 2 bases at J; junction bases unmatched: 8. CDR1 and CDR2 from the germline V gene are SGHRS and YFSETQ. The CDR3 nucleotides are TGCGCCAGCAGCGCGGGACAGGTATTCCCCTACGAGCAGTACTTC. This sequence encodes CASSAGQVFPYEQYF.